The 2 T cell receptor beta chains given below trace back to one sample, sequenced in a study of T cell responses to AZD1222 COVID-19 vaccine. The data were produced by immunoSEQ multiplex PCR, yet TCRdb's version contains in-frame clones alone and is incomplete. This sample has about 150,000 clones, with approximately 90% found just once. The sample consisted of peripheral blood, taken on day 0 of AZD1222 vaccination. These receptors were collected from an adult in good health.

This chain connects TRBV27 to TRBJ2-1; 13 nucleotides match TRBD2. Germline CDR1 MNHEY, CDR2 SMNVEV (reference sequence). This CDR3 contains 14 residues. Losses at the gene ends were 6 bases for V and 6 bases for J; bases not matched to a gene: 2. Here the CDR3 DNA reads TGTGCCAGCAGCAGGACTAGCGGGAGCAATGAGCAGTTCTTC. It codes for CASSRTSGSNEQFF.

V gene TRBV7-2 combines with J gene TRBJ2-3; unclear D gene. In germline, CDR1 is SGHTA, CDR2 FQGNSA. Between the trimmed V and J ends, which lost 5 bases and 4 bases, there was a span of 16 bases. The CDR3 spans 15 residues. The DNA for the CDR3 is TGTGCCAGCAGCCTCCGGACCCAGTCCGCAGATACGCAGTATTTT. It specifies CASSLRTQSADTQYF.